A selection of T cell receptor beta chains follows, all from one sample in a study of blood T cell repertoires in COVID-19. Generated by immunoSEQ multiplex PCR, the TCRdb table keeps only in-frame clones and is missing some. This sample has tens of thousands of clones, with almost 85% found just once. Input material: peripheral blood. These receptor sequences come from a man in his fifties or sixties with active or convalescent COVID-19. Both conserved end residues are part of each CDR3. The D gene is left open where the match is weak. Clone size, where shown, is once, few, many, or a class for clones that have expanded.

length	V	D	J	size	DNA	CDR3
14	TRBV28	.	TRBJ2-4	.	TGTGCCAGCAGTCAGACCCCACAGGGAGACATTCAGTACTTC	CASSQTPQGDIQYF
14	TRBV10-3	.	TRBJ2-7	.	TGTGCCATCAGTGAGCCGGGTCTGACCTACGAGCAGTACTTC	CAISEPGLTYEQYF
15	TRBV5-1	TRBD1	TRBJ2-2	.	TGCGCCAGCAGCTTGGGGGACAGGGACGCCGGGGAGCTGTTTTTT	CASSLGDRDAGELFF
14	TRBV5-1	.	TRBJ2-1	once	TGCGCCAGCAGCTTCGGACAGCTTAACAATGAGCAGTTCTTC	CASSFGQLNNEQFF
14	TRBV5-4	.	TRBJ1-2	.	TGTGCCAGCAGCTTAGGAGAAGCTAACTATGGCTACACCTTC	CASSLGEANYGYTF
15	TRBV7-9	.	TRBJ1-4	.	TGTGCCAGCAGCCGTTTGACAGGCGTTAATGAAAAACTGTTTTTT	CASSRLTGVNEKLFF
14	TRBV10-3	.	TRBJ1-1	.	TGTGCCATCAGTGAGTCGACAGGCGACACTGAAGCTTTCTTT	CAISESTGDTEAFF
12	TRBV29-1	.	TRBJ2-3	.	TGCAGCGTTGACGAGGGCACAGATACGCAGTATTTT	CSVDEGTDTQYF
16	TRBV18	.	TRBJ2-2	.	TGTGCCAGCTCACCAATTAGTCACGAGAACACCGGGGAGCTGTTTTTT	CASSPISHENTGELFF
16	TRBV9	TRBD2	TRBJ2-3	.	TGTGCCAGCAGCGTAGGTGTTAGCGGGGGGGCGGATACGCAGTATTTT	CASSVGVSGGADTQYF
14	TRBV28	.	TRBJ1-1	.	TGTGCCAGCAGTTTGGGGCAGATGAACACTGAAGCTTTCTTT	CASSLGQMNTEAFF
17	TRBV4-1	.	TRBJ1-2	few	TGCGCCAGCAGCCAAGCTGTCGGGAGTTGGGCTAACTATGGCTACACCTTC	CASSQAVGSWANYGYTF
15	TRBV19	.	TRBJ1-5	.	TGTGCCACCCTGACGGCCGGCGGGAGCAATCAGCCCCAGCATTTT	CATLTAGGSNQPQHF
14	TRBV2	TRBD1	TRBJ2-3	.	TGTGCCAGCACTCGGGACAGGGGAACAGATACGCAGTATTTT	CASTRDRGTDTQYF
15	TRBV6-2/TRBV6-3	.	TRBJ1-1	once	TGTGCCAGCAGCAGCGGAGGGAGGAGGGACACTGAAGCTTTCTTT	CASSSGGRRDTEAFF
17	TRBV6-2/TRBV6-3	TRBD2	TRBJ2-4	.	TGTGCCAGCAGTGTTCCTCTACTAGCGGGGGAGGAAAACATTCAGTACTTC	CASSVPLLAGEENIQYF
13	TRBV19	.	TRBJ2-7	.	TGTGCCAGTAGTTCCACCAGGGGAAGCGAGCAGTACTTC	CASSSTRGSEQYF
13	TRBV27	.	TRBJ1-4	once	TGTGCCAGCAGTTACAGGGAGGGTGAAAAACTGTTTTTT	CASSYREGEKLFF
17	TRBV18	TRBD1	TRBJ1-5	.	TGTGCCAGCTCTTGGGGACAGGGCGGTGGAGGCAATCAGCCCCAGCATTTT	CASSWGQGGGGNQPQHF
14	TRBV9	.	TRBJ1-2	once	TGTGCCAGCAGCGTAGGGGGCCACTCCTATGGCTACACCTTC	CASSVGGHSYGYTF
13	TRBV12-3/TRBV12-4	.	TRBJ1-2	.	TGTGCCAGCAGCCCAGGGGACGACTATGGCTACACCTTC	CASSPGDDYGYTF
16	TRBV7-9	.	TRBJ1-4	.	TGTGCCAGCAGCTCCGCTGGGTCCGAATGGAGTGAAAAACTGTTTTTT	CASSSAGSEWSEKLFF
15	TRBV6-4	.	TRBJ1-1	.	TGTGCCAGCAGCAAAGGGGGGGGGCGGAGCACTGAAGCTTTCTTT	CASSKGGGRSTEAFF
15	TRBV11-2	TRBD1	TRBJ2-7	.	TGTGCCAGCAGCTTAGAGTGGGACAGAGGCGTCGAGCAGTACTTC	CASSLEWDRGVEQYF
13	TRBV3-1/TRBV3-2	.	TRBJ1-5	.	TGTGCCAGCAGCCAAGATCCGAATCAGCCCCAGCATTTT	CASSQDPNQPQHF
16	TRBV5-6	TRBD1	TRBJ1-1	.	TGTGCCAGCAGCACCCGGACAGGGAGCCCGAACACTGAAGCTTTCTTT	CASSTRTGSPNTEAFF
16	TRBV7-9	TRBD1	TRBJ2-2	.	TGTGCCAGCAGCTCACTGACAGGGGGCGGGACCGGGGAGCTGTTTTTT	CASSSLTGGGTGELFF
14	TRBV19	.	TRBJ2-1	.	TGTGCCAGTAGTGGAGGCTACTTATACAATGAGCAGTTCTTC	CASSGGYLYNEQFF
15	TRBV6-2/TRBV6-3	TRBD1	TRBJ1-5	.	TGTGCCAGCAGTTACGGAGGACAGGGGGATCAGCCCCAGCATTTT	CASSYGGQGDQPQHF
13	TRBV19	.	TRBJ1-4	.	TGTGCCAGTAGTACGAGGGCAGTTGAAAAACTGTTTTTT	CASSTRAVEKLFF
15	TRBV27	TRBD1	TRBJ2-1	.	TGTGCCCGCCCCCCCTCCGGGACAGGGGGCAATGAGCAGTTCTTC	CARPPSGTGGNEQFF
14	TRBV6-1	TRBD1	TRBJ1-2	.	TGTGCCAGCAGTGACGGGACAGGGGGCTATGGCTACACCTTC	CASSDGTGGYGYTF
14	TRBV9	.	TRBJ1-4	.	TGTGCCAGCAGCGTAGTTGAGGGATACGGGGAACTGTTTTTT	CASSVVEGYGELFF
14	TRBV27	TRBD1	TRBJ1-6	.	TGTGCCAGCAGTTCGGGACAGGGGCCGTTGGGCCTCCACTTT	CASSSGQGPLGLHF
14	TRBV5-1	.	TRBJ2-2	.	TGCGCCAGCAGCTCCGGACAGAGCACCGGGGAGCTGTTTTTT	CASSSGQSTGELFF
22	TRBV24-1	TRBD1	TRBJ2-2	.	TGTGCCACCAGTGACCGGGACAGGGAAAACATCGGATCCTGCTCGAACACCGGGGAGCTGTTTTTT	CATSDRDRENIGSCSNTGELFF
14	TRBV6-5	TRBD1	TRBJ2-7	few	TGTGCCAGCAGCCTACAGGGGGCCTTTTACGAGCAGTACTTC	CASSLQGAFYEQYF
15	TRBV7-7	TRBD1	TRBJ2-5	.	TGTGCCAGCAGCAAGATGACAGGGGAAGAAGAGACCCAGTACTTC	CASSKMTGEEETQYF
14	TRBV6-1	TRBD1	TRBJ2-2	.	TGTGCCAGCAGTGATACAGGGGAGACCGGGGAGCTGTTTTTT	CASSDTGETGELFF
14	TRBV7-6	.	TRBJ2-5	.	TGTGCCAGCAGCTTATTTGACAGACAAGAGACCCAGTACTTC	CASSLFDRQETQYF
13	TRBV28	TRBD2	TRBJ2-7	.	TGTGCCAGCTCCGGGACTACCTTTTACGAGCAGTACTTC	CASSGTTFYEQYF
12	TRBV2	.	TRBJ2-2	medium-sized	TGTGCCACCTCTTTGAACACCGGGGAGCTGTTTTTT	CATSLNTGELFF
15	TRBV12-5	TRBD1	TRBJ2-2	few	TGTGCTAGTGGTACCGGGACAGGGGGAACCGGGGAGCTGTTTTTT	CASGTGTGGTGELFF
15	TRBV5-1	TRBD1	TRBJ1-1	few	TGCGCCAGCAGCCCACAGGGGGCGGAGAACACTGAAGCTTTCTTT	CASSPQGAENTEAFF
14	TRBV5-1	TRBD1	TRBJ2-5	.	TGCGCCAGCACCGTACAGGGGGCGCTTGAGACCCAGTACTTC	CASTVQGALETQYF
16	TRBV24-1	.	TRBJ1-5	.	TGTGCCACCAGTGATTCCCCGACAGATAGCAATCAGCCCCAGCATTTT	CATSDSPTDSNQPQHF
14	TRBV6-5	.	TRBJ1-1	once	TGTGCCAGCAGACCGACAGGTCGGAACACTGAAGCTTTCTTT	CASRPTGRNTEAFF
15	TRBV5-4	.	TRBJ2-2	few	TGTGCCAGCAGCTTGGTGCCAGGCCCAACCGGGGAGCTGTTTTTT	CASSLVPGPTGELFF
14	TRBV11-3	TRBD1	TRBJ2-5	.	TGTGCCAGCAGCCGACAGGGAAGCGTAGAGACCCAGTACTTC	CASSRQGSVETQYF
18	TRBV24-1	TRBD2	TRBJ2-3	.	TGTGCCACCAGTGACCCTGGGACTAGCGGGGATCTAACAGATACGCAGTATTTT	CATSDPGTSGDLTDTQYF
11	TRBV12-3/TRBV12-4	.	TRBJ2-7	.	TGTGCCAGCAGCCCTCTCTACGAGCAGTACTTC	CASSPLYEQYF
13	TRBV21-1	.	TRBJ2-7	.	TGTGCCAGCAGCAGGGGACAGGGCTACGAGCAGTACTTC	CASSRGQGYEQYF
16	TRBV7-8	TRBD1	TRBJ2-2	.	TGTGCCAGCAGCCGCGGACAGGGTGGGGACACCGGGGAGCTGTTTTTT	CASSRGQGGDTGELFF
19	TRBV5-1	TRBD1	TRBJ1-3	few	TGCGCCAGCAGCTTGGGATTCGGCCAGGGGGCTTTGAAAGGAAACACCATATATTTT	CASSLGFGQGALKGNTIYF
14	TRBV27	.	TRBJ1-1	.	TGTGCCAGCAGTACGACAATTATGAACACTGAAGCTTTCTTT	CASSTTIMNTEAFF
16	TRBV30	TRBD1	TRBJ1-3	many	TGTGCCTGGAGGAGGGACAGGGCTAACCAAGGAAACACCATATATTTT	CAWRRDRANQGNTIYF
14	TRBV7-9	.	TRBJ1-3	.	TGTGCCAGCAGCTCCACAGGGATGGGAAACACCATATATTTT	CASSSTGMGNTIYF
16	TRBV28	TRBD1	TRBJ1-5	.	TGTGCCAGCAGTTTAATCGGACAGGGGACTAATCAGCCCCAGCATTTT	CASSLIGQGTNQPQHF
13	TRBV19	.	TRBJ1-5	.	TGTGCCAGTAGTGCGGGCCCTGGGCAGCCCCAGCATTTT	CASSAGPGQPQHF